Detailed here is one TCR beta chain. What it recognizes is unknown. Repertoires were generated with immunoSEQ multiplex PCR, while TCRdb's copy carries only in-frame clones and drops some. This sample has more than 150,000 clones, with approximately 92% found just once. This entry comes from a study of T cell responses to AZD1222 COVID-19 vaccine. Study findings and constraints: Receipt of two AZD1222 doses was followed by a rise in Spike-specific TCR breadth and depth. Unmutated variant regions reportedly attract nearly half of all spike-specific TCRs. The donor cohort was predominantly white British with a female majority, and clonal diversity may have been underestimated.

Germline V gives CDR1 MGHRA, CDR2 YSYEKL. This CDR3 spans 18 amino acids. V shed 4 bases, J shed 4 bases, and the junction held 10 bases outside the gene matches. V gene TRBV4-1 combines with J gene TRBJ2-3; TRBD2 agrees at 14 bases. This receptor was obtained from an adult in good health. The sequencing here drew on peripheral blood, taken on day 0 of AZD1222 vaccination. CDR3 bases: TGCGCCAGCAGCCGCTCGGGACTAGCGGGAGCGGGGGCAGATACGCAGTATTTT. The encoded protein is CASSRSGLAGAGADTQYF.